These T cell receptor beta chains were read from a single sample in a study of blood T cell repertoires in COVID-19. Assay: immunoSEQ multiplex PCR; the TCRdb copy retains only in-frame clones and omits some. Among about 60,000 clones listed, about 88% were seen once. The sample taken for sequencing was peripheral blood. The receptors were sampled from a woman aged 55-75 years with active COVID-19. CDR3s include the opening cysteine and the closing phenylalanine or tryptophan. A D gene is named only where the DNA matches it firmly. Not every row has a clone size; where given, it reads once, few, many or a size class.

TRBV2	.	TRBJ1-6	.	TGTGCCAGCAGTGACGCAGGGTGGAATTCACCCCTCCACTTT	CASSDAGWNSPLHF
TRBV6-6	.	TRBJ1-1	TRBD1	TGTGCCAGCAGTCGACAGGGCACTGAAGCTTTCTTT	CASSRQGTEAFF
TRBV6-5	.	TRBJ1-3	.	TGTGCCAGCAGTCTGCACTCAAGCTCTGGAAACACCATATATTTT	CASSLHSSSGNTIYF
TRBV18	.	TRBJ1-5	.	TGTGCCAGCTCACTCGGGGGGGAACAGCCCCAGCATTTT	CASSLGGEQPQHF
TRBV6-5	.	TRBJ2-3	TRBD2	TGTGCCACCCAGCGGGGAAGGTTAGATACGCAGTATTTT	CATQRGRLDTQYF
TRBV7-9	.	TRBJ2-5	TRBD2	TGTGCCAGCAGCTTAACGGGGGGGCTTAATCAAGAGACCCAGTACTTC	CASSLTGGLNQETQYF
TRBV10-3	.	TRBJ2-3	TRBD1	TGTGCCATCAGTGACAGGGGGCCCCCATCCGATACGCAGTATTTT	CAISDRGPPSDTQYF
TRBV21-1	.	TRBJ1-3	.	TGTGCCAGCAGCGGACAGGGGAACTCTGGAAACACCATATATTTT	CASSGQGNSGNTIYF
TRBV3-1/TRBV3-2	.	TRBJ2-7	TRBD1	TGTGCCAGCAGCCAAGATCTTGGGACAGGCTACGAGCAGTACTTC	CASSQDLGTGYEQYF
TRBV3-1/TRBV3-2	.	TRBJ1-2	.	TGTGCCAGCAGCCAAGGCGGGATCTATGGCTACACCTTC	CASSQGGIYGYTF
TRBV6-4	.	TRBJ2-3	.	TGTGCCACCGGGTTTGGAGATACGCAGTATTTT	CATGFGDTQYF
TRBV14	.	TRBJ1-2	.	TGTGCCAGCAGCCAGGCGGGAGGGGCCTATCCCTATGGCTACACCTTC	CASSQAGGAYPYGYTF
TRBV2	.	TRBJ2-5	TRBD2	TGTGCCAGCAGTAGGAATAGCGGGGGGGCAAAGACCCAGTACTTC	CASSRNSGGAKTQYF
TRBV30	.	TRBJ1-6	.	TGTGCCTGGACCGGGGGAAGGAGCTCCTATAATTCACCCCTCCACTTT	CAWTGGRSSYNSPLHF
TRBV21-1	.	TRBJ2-1	.	TGTGCCAGCAGCAAACACAGGGGGAGGGGCCACAATGAGCAGTTCTTC	CASSKHRGRGHNEQFF
TRBV6-5	.	TRBJ2-3	TRBD2	TGTGCCAGTCAGCGGGGGTCGGGGGATACGCAGTATTTT	CASQRGSGDTQYF
TRBV4-1	.	TRBJ1-6	TRBD1	TGCGCCAGCAGCCAAGAAGAGGGGGCAGTATCACCCCTCCACTTT	CASSQEEGAVSPLHF
TRBV5-1	.	TRBJ2-1	.	TGCGCCAGCAGCTCGGTGAACAATGAGCAGTTCTTC	CASSSVNNEQFF
TRBV4-2	.	TRBJ1-6	.	TGTGCCAGCAGCCAAGTGGGACATACCAATTCACCCCTCCACTTT	CASSQVGHTNSPLHF
TRBV15	.	TRBJ2-4	.	TGTGCCACCAGCAGAGGTTTGGCGGGGGCCAACAAAAACATTCAGTACTTC	CATSRGLAGANKNIQYF
TRBV5-1	.	TRBJ1-1	TRBD1	TGCGCCAGCAGCTCGGGACAGTTGAACACTGAAGCTTTCTTT	CASSSGQLNTEAFF
TRBV5-4	.	TRBJ2-1	TRBD2	TGTGCCAGCAGCCCCGGGACTAGCGGGAACAATGAGCAGTTCTTC	CASSPGTSGNNEQFF
TRBV29-1	.	TRBJ2-5	.	TGCAGCGTTGAGAGGGTAGGGGAGACCCAGTACTTC	CSVERVGETQYF
TRBV2	once	TRBJ2-1	TRBD2	TGTGCCAGCAGTGAAGCGAGCGGGGTTAACAATGAGCAGTTCTTC	CASSEASGVNNEQFF
TRBV29-1	.	TRBJ1-5	.	TGCAGCGTTTCCCCAGGCCCTAATCAGCCCCAGCATTTT	CSVSPGPNQPQHF
TRBV3-1/TRBV3-2	.	TRBJ2-2	.	TGTGCCAGCAGCGGATTATGCGAGACCAAAGACACCAGGGATAACACCGGGGAGCTGTTTTTT	CASSGLCETKDTRDNTGELFF
TRBV11-2	once	TRBJ2-6	TRBD1	TGTGCCAGCACCCATCCGGGACAGGGGTCTGGGGCCAACGTCCTGACTTTC	CASTHPGQGSGANVLTF
TRBV5-6	.	TRBJ1-1	.	TGTGCCAGCAACCCAGAGAGGAACATGAACACTGAAGCTTTCTTT	CASNPERNMNTEAFF
TRBV19	.	TRBJ1-4	.	TGTGCCAGTAGTACCCTCAGGGGACCGAATGAAAAACTGTTTTTT	CASSTLRGPNEKLFF
TRBV7-2	once	TRBJ2-3	TRBD2	TGTGCCAGCAGCTTACGCCTAGCGGGGGCCACGGGGGGAGATACGCAGTATTTT	CASSLRLAGATGGDTQYF
TRBV27	.	TRBJ1-1	.	TGTGCCAGCAGTTGGCAGACTAACACTGAAGCTTTCTTT	CASSWQTNTEAFF
TRBV9	.	TRBJ2-7	.	TGTGCCAGCAGCGGAGCGACCTACGAGCAGTACTTC	CASSGATYEQYF
TRBV6-5	.	TRBJ2-7	TRBD2	TGTGCCAGCACTCGAACCCTAGCGGGGGGTGACGAGCAGTACTTC	CASTRTLAGGDEQYF
TRBV6-5	.	TRBJ2-6	.	TGTGCCAGCATCCACAGCTCTGGGGCCAACGTCCTGACTTTC	CASIHSSGANVLTF
TRBV3-1/TRBV3-2	few	TRBJ1-6	.	TGTGCCAGCAGCCAACTCCAGGGGCACAATAATTCACCCCTCCACTTT	CASSQLQGHNNSPLHF
TRBV5-6	.	TRBJ1-2	.	TGTGCCAGCAGCTTGGATCAGGGTTCCTATGGCTACACCTTC	CASSLDQGSYGYTF
TRBV3-1/TRBV3-2	.	TRBJ2-3	TRBD2	TGTGCCAGCAGCCGGGGACTAGCGGGGAGTCGTAGCACAGATACGCAGTATTTT	CASSRGLAGSRSTDTQYF
TRBV19	.	TRBJ1-2	TRBD1	TGTGCCAGTAGGAGAGGGGGCCCGTTTTATGGCTACACCTTC	CASRRGGPFYGYTF
TRBV5-1	.	TRBJ2-3	TRBD1	TGCGCCAGCAGCTTGGCGACAGGGCCCACAGATACGCAGTATTTT	CASSLATGPTDTQYF
TRBV19	.	TRBJ2-1	TRBD1	TGTGCCAGTAGTATGCGACAGGGTGACCCCAATGAGCAGTTCTTC	CASSMRQGDPNEQFF
TRBV10-3	.	TRBJ2-7	TRBD1	TGTGCCATCAGCGAGGGACAGGGACCCTACGAGCAGTACTTC	CAISEGQGPYEQYF
TRBV5-5	.	TRBJ1-2	.	TGTGCCAGCAGCTTGTCACAGGGAGCTAACTATGGCTACACCTTC	CASSLSQGANYGYTF
TRBV9	few	TRBJ2-1	.	TGTGCCAGCAGCGCCGGGGGGCGGATCAATGAGCAGTTCTTC	CASSAGGRINEQFF
TRBV10-2	.	TRBJ2-1	TRBD2	TGCGCCAGCAGTGTTCCGCGGGGGGTTAACCTATTCACCTACAATGAGCAGTTCTTC	CASSVPRGVNLFTYNEQFF
TRBV9	.	TRBJ1-2	TRBD1	TGTGCCAGCAGACAGGGGGCGGGGATCTATGGCTACACCTTC	CASRQGAGIYGYTF
TRBV9	once	TRBJ2-1	.	TGTGCCAGCAGCGTAAGGAGGGATTACAATGAGCAGTTCTTC	CASSVRRDYNEQFF
TRBV3-1/TRBV3-2	.	TRBJ2-7	.	TGTGCCAGCAGCCAAGATCGAGGCGGACAAAGAGAAATAGAGCAGTACTTC	CASSQDRGGQREIEQYF
TRBV6-1	.	TRBJ1-2	.	TGTGCCAGCAGTGAAGCGGATACAGGGTTCTATGGCTACACCTTC	CASSEADTGFYGYTF
TRBV7-9	.	TRBJ1-2	.	TGTGCCAGCAGCCGATTAACAGGGAACTATGGCTACACCTTC	CASSRLTGNYGYTF
TRBV6-5	.	TRBJ2-1	TRBD2	TGTGCCAGCAGTCGAAGCGGGGGGGCCAGGGATGAGCAGTTCTTC	CASSRSGGARDEQFF
TRBV10-3	.	TRBJ2-3	.	TGTGCCATCACCGCGGGCCCAGATACGCAGTATTTT	CAITAGPDTQYF
TRBV3-1/TRBV3-2	.	TRBJ2-2	TRBD2	TGTGCCAGCAGCCAGAGACTAGCGGGGGCCTACACCGGGGAGCTGTTTTTT	CASSQRLAGAYTGELFF